The 9 T cell receptor beta chains listed next were all sequenced from one sample in a study of cytomegalovirus exposure and HLA in healthy donors. It was with 60 Vbeta and 13 Jbeta primers that the PCR ran. This table comes from immunoSEQ multiplex PCR, and its TCRdb copy is limited to in-frame clones, with some not included. The table has more than 150,000 clones, roughly 87% seen once. The sample comprised PBMCs. Receptors were obtained from a girl under two years old in good health and CMV-seronegative.

The chain recombines TRBV2 with TRBJ2-5; D gene unclear. The CDR3 sequence is 14 residues long. V was pared by 6 bases and J by 4 bases, with 15 bases between. Germline values: CDR1 SNHLY, CDR2 FYNNEI. The CDR3 nucleotides are TGTGCCAGCAGGAGAGAGGTAGCCCCAGAGACCCAGTACTTC. Translated: CASRREVAPETQYF.

About this clone itself: The same CDR3 also results from other DNA sequences found in this sample. The chain has TRBV4-2 and TRBJ2-5; TRBD2 is a possible D gene (6 bases). CDR3 length: 14 residues. Looked up from germline, CDR1 is LGHNA and CDR2 is YNFKEQ. Trimming removed 0 bases at V and 5 bases at J, with 10 bases between. CDR3: CASSQELAEETQYF. The CDR3 DNA sequence: TGTGCCAGCAGCCAAGAGTTAGCGGAGGAGACCCAGTACTTC.

The rearrangement uses TRBV4-3 and TRBJ2-3; no clear D gene. Germline V gives CDR1 LGHNA, CDR2 YSLEER. V lost 0 bases and J 2 bases, leaving 6 bases between the germline ends. The CDR3 is made up of 14 amino acids. The CDR3 sequence: CASSQEAATDTQYF. The CDR3 DNA is TGCGCCAGCAGCCAAGAGGCGGCCACAGATACGCAGTATTTT.

The chain couples TRBV15 to TRBJ2-1; 13 bases align to TRBD2. Germline V gene sequence: CDR1 LNHNV, CDR2 YYDKDF (reference sequence). This CDR3 has 16 residues. Trimming at V came to 4 bases and at J to 9 bases, leaving 9 bases not matched to a gene. In nucleotides, the CDR3 is TGTGCCACCAGCACCGGATGGACTAGCGGGAGCAGTGAGCAGTTCTTC. Translating gives CATSTGWTSGSSEQFF.

The CDR3 DNA reads as TGTGCCAGCAATCAGGGACAGGTATTCTATGGCTACACCTTC. Its translation is CASNQGQVFYGYTF. This chain joins TRBV6-1 and TRBJ1-2, with 8 bases matching TRBD1. J gave up 4 bases and V 7 bases, and 8 bases lay outside the gene matches. Germline CDR1 is MNHNS and CDR2 is SASEGT. The CDR3 is 14 residues long.

The V gene is TRBV4-3, the J gene TRBJ2-7, with 7 bases lining up with TRBD2. This CDR3 comprises 17 residues. J gave up 3 bases and V 0 bases, and 11 bases lay outside the gene matches. From germline, CDR1 is LGHNA and CDR2 YSLEER. This CDR3 is CASSQDPASGESYEQYF. The CDR3, as DNA: TGCGCCAGCAGCCAAGATCCCGCCAGCGGGGAAAGCTACGAGCAGTACTTC.

This chain joins TRBV9 and TRBJ2-7; D possibly corresponds to TRBD2 (5 bases). The length of the CDR3 is 15 residues. Germline V gene data show CDR1 as SGDLS and CDR2 as YYNGEE. Deletions cut 3 bases from V and 0 bases from J, with 13 bases between. CDR3: CASSAREFLSYEQYF. The CDR3 bases are TGTGCCAGCAGCGCCCGGGAATTCCTCTCCTACGAGCAGTACTTC.

CDR3 in DNA: TGCGCCAGCAGCCAATCCGGGACACCTTACAATGAGCAGTTCTTC. Translated, it gives CASSQSGTPYNEQFF. The V and J genes are TRBV4-1 and TRBJ2-1; D may be TRBD1 (6 bases). Germline CDR1 and CDR2: MGHRA and YSYEKL. Between the trimmed V and J ends, which lost 2 bases and 4 bases, there was a span of 12 bases. CDR3 length: 15 amino acids.

The V call is TRBV7-9, the J call TRBJ2-7; 7 bases are shared with TRBD1. The V segment lost 5 bases and the J segment 3 bases; nucleotides outside the gene matches: 4. The CDR3 is made up of 13 amino acids. The germline V gene encodes CDR1 SEHNR and CDR2 FQNEAQ (reference sequence). CDR3 DNA: TGTGCCAGCAGCCGGGACAGAGGCTACGAGCAGTACTTC. It yields the protein CASSRDRGYEQYF. Full variable domain (outside the CDR3, taken from reference TRBV7-9 and TRBJ2-7): DTGVSQNPRHKITKRGQNVTFRCDPISEHNRLYWYRQTLGQGPEFLTYFQNEAQLEKSRLLSDRFSAERPKGSFSTLEIQRTEQGDSAMYLCASSRDRGYEQYFGPGTRLTVT.